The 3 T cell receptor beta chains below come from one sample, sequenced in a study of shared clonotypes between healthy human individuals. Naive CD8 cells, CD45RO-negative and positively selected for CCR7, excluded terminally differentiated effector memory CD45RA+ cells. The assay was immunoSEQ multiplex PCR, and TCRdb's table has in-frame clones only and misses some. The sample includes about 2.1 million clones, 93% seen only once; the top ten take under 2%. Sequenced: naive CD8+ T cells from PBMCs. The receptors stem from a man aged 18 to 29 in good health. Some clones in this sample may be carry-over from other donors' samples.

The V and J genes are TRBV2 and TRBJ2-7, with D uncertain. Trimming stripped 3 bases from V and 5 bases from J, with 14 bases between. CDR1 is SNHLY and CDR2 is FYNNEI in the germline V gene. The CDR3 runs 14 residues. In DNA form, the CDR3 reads TGTGCCAGCAGTGACGGTTCACGGGCGAACGAGCAGTACTTC. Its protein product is CASSDGSRANEQYF.

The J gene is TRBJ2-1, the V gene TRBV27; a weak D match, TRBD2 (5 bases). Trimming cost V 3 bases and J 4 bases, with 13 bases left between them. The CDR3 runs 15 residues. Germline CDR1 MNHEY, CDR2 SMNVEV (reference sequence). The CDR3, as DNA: TGTGCCAGCAGTTTGGTTATGTCGGGGTACAATGAGCAGTTCTTC. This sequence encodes CASSLVMSGYNEQFF.

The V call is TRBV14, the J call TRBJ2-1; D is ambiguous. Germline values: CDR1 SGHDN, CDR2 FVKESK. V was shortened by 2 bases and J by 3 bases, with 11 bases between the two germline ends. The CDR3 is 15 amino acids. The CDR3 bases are TGTGCCAGCAGCCAAACCCGGAACCACTACAATGAGCAGTTCTTC. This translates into CASSQTRNHYNEQFF.